This T cell receptor beta chain is from a study of blood T cell repertoires in COVID-19. Study-wide background: PBMCs, B-cell-depleted T cells, or T cells provided the cDNA or gDNA that made up the material.

Germline assignment: CDR1 KGHDR and CDR2 SFDVKD. V was cut by 9 bases and J by 3 bases, with 15 bases left in between. The CDR3 extends over 14 amino acids. Sequencing was performed with immunoSEQ multiplex PCR; in TCRdb, only in-frame clones are kept and a portion is missing. Here the sample spans approximately 200,000 clones, 70% to 90% being singletons. Sequenced sample: peripheral blood. This receptor was obtained from a man over 45 with acute or convalescent COVID-19. The rearrangement links TRBV24-1 to TRBJ2-3, with D uncertain. CDR3 region: CATEASTQTDTQYF. CDR3 DNA sequence: TGTGCCACCGAGGCTTCCACTCAAACAGATACGCAGTATTTT.